The T cell receptor beta chain described here comes from a study of blood T cells in healthy people across ages. A minimum of 7 million PBMCs was isolated per sample. Total RNA, at least 5.5 micrograms per sample, was extracted from PBMCs. General observations from the study: Age showed a roughly linear inverse relationship with TCR beta diversity per million T cells.

This CDR3 contains 15 residues. V lost 5 bases and J lost 9, with 20 bases in between. Germline CDR1 is MNHNY and CDR2 is SVGAGI (reference sequence). The second PCR ran about 6 to 11 cycles with a sample-barcoded 5' primer and J-beta primers. One entry per CDR3 protein, called by TCRdb with MiXCR from the 5' RACE reads. Of approximately 690,000 distinct CDR3 sequences in the sample, 40% to 45% were seen once. Notes on this clonotype: What it recognizes is unknown.

The chain recombines TRBV6-6 with TRBJ2-1; tentatively, D is TRBD1 or TRBD2 (7 bases each). The sample taken for sequencing was blood. The clonotype comes from a man older than 75 in good health. The CDR3 spells CASSHQGGGRGEQFF. For the CDR3, the DNA is TGTGCCAGCAGTCACCAGGGGGGAGGGCGCGGTGAGCAGTTCTTC.